This T cell receptor (beta chain) was obtained from a study of graft-versus-host responses after intestinal transplantation. Turning to the study itself: Multivisceral, liver-intestinal, or isolated intestinal grafts were transplanted into recipients. Anti-thymocyte globulin was used for induction in all recipients, who then took tacrolimus and steroids for two to four years.

About this clone itself: Its antigen is not known.

General study results and limits: Association was observed between peak circulating GvH clone levels and early post-transplant HvG declines.

Libraries were prepared by immunoSEQ multiplex PCR; TCRdb keeps only in-frame clonotypes and omits some of them. This table has just over 15,000 clones, approximately 87% appearing once. The CDR3 consists of 14 residues. J lost 1 base, V lost 5 bases, and 1 base had no gene match. In germline, CDR1 is MRHNA, CDR2 SNTAGT. The posterior iliac crest or another site supplied bone marrow after transplant. The sample consisted of bone marrow, taken 125 days after intestinal transplantation. The sequence was obtained from a human patient who received an intestinal transplant, so some T cells may come from the graft donor. The V call is TRBV6-4, the J call TRBJ2-2; TRBD1 matches 7 bases. The CDR3 DNA is TGTGCCAGCAGTCGACAGGGGAACACCGGGGAGCTGTTTTTT. Its translation: CASSRQGNTGELFF.